This T cell receptor (beta chain) was profiled in a study of Tregs in tolerant kidney transplant recipients. Profiling relied on immunoSEQ multiplex PCR, and the TCRdb table lists in-frame clones only, not all of them. The repertoire holds about 73,000 clones, with less than 98% as singletons. Germline V lookup: CDR1 SGHRS, CDR2 YFSETQ. J lost 4 bases, V lost 4 bases, and 6 bases had no gene match. The CDR3 spans 15 residues. This receptor was taken from a human donor who received a combined kidney and bone marrow transplant. The J gene is TRBJ1-2, the V gene TRBV5-1; 11 bases match TRBD1. The material was CD4+ T cells from blood, obtained before the transplant. The CDR3 spells CASSTRDRGIYGYTF. CDR3 in DNA: TGCGCCAGCAGCACGCGGGACAGGGGGATCTATGGCTACACCTTC.